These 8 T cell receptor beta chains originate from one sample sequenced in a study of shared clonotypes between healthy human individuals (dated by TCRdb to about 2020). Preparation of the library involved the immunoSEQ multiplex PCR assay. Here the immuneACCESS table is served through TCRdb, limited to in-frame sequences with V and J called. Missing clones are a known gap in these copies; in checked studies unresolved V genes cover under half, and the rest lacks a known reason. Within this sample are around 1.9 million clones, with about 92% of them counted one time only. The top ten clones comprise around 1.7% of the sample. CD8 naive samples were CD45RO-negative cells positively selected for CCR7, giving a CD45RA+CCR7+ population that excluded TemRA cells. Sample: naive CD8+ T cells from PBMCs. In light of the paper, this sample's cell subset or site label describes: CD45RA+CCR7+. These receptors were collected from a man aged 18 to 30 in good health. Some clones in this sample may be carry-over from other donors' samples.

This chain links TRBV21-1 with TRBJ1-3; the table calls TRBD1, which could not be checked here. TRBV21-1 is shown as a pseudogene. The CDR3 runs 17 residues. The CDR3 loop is CASTQLWVKGSGNTIYF. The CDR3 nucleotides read TGTGCCAGCACCCAATTGTGGGTGAAGGGGTCTGGAAACACCATATATTTT.

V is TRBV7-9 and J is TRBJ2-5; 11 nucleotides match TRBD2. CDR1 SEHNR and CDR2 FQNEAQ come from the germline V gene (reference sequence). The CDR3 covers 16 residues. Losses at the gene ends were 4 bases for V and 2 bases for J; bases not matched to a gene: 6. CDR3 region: CASSSTGLAEQETQYF. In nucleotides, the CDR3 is TGTGCCAGCAGCTCGACGGGACTAGCGGAACAAGAGACCCAGTACTTC.

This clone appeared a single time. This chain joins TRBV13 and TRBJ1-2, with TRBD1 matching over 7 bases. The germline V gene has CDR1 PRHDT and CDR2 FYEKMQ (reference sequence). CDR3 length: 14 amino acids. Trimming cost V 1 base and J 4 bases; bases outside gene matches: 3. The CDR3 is CASSLAGTVYGYTF. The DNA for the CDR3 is TGTGCCAGCAGCTTAGCCGGGACAGTCTATGGCTACACCTTC.

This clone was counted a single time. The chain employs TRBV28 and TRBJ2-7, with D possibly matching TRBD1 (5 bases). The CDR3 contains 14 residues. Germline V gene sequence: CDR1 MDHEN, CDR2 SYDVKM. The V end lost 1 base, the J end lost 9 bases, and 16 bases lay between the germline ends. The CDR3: CASSLSGSLLGQYF. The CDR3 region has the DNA TGTGCCAGCAGTTTATCAGGGTCCCTCCTAGGGCAGTACTTC. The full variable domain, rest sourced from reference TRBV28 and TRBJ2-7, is DVKVTQSSRYLVKRTGEKVFLECVQDMDHENMFWYRQDPGLGLRLIYFSYDVKMKEKGDIPEGYSVSREKKERFSLILESASTNQTSMYLCASSLSGSLLGQYFGPGTRLTVT.

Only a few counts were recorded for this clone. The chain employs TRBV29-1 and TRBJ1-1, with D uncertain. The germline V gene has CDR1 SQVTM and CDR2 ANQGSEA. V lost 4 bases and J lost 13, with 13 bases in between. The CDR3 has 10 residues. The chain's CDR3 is CSVAEGLVFF. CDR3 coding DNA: TGCAGCGTTGCGGAGGGTTTGGTTTTCTTT.

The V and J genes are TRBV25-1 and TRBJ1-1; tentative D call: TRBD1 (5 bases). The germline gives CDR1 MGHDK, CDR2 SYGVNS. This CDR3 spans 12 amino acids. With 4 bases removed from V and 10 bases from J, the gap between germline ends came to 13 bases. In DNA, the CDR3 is TGTGCCAGCAGTGGCCGGGGGACGGGAGCTTTCTTT. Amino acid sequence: CASSGRGTGAFF.

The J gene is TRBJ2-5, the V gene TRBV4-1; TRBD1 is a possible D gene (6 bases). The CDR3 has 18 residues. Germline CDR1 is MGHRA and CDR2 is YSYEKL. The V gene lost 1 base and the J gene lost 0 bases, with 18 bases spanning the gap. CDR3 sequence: CASSQVAGVVSYQETQYF. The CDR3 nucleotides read TGCGCCAGCAGCCAAGTCGCAGGGGTCGTATCGTACCAAGAGACCCAGTACTTC.

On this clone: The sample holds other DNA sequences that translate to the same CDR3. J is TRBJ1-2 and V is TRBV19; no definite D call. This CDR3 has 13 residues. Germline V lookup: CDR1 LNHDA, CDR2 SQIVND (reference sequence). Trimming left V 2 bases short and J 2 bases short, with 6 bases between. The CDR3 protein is CASSITENYGYTF. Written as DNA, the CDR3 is TGTGCCAGTAGTATAACAGAAAACTATGGCTACACCTTC. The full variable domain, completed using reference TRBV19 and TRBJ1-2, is DGGITQSPKYLFRKEGQNVTLSCEQNLNHDAMYWYRQDPGQGLRLIYYSQIVNDFQKGDIAEGYSVSREKKESFPLTVTSAQKNPTAFYLCASSITENYGYTFGSGTRLTVV.